One sample yielded the 26 T cell receptor beta chains listed below, sequenced in a study of radiation and T cells in renal cell carcinoma. Assay: immunoSEQ multiplex PCR; the TCRdb copy retains only in-frame clones and omits some. The sample carries 70,000 to 90,000 clones, approximately 86% recorded once. Time point meaning: blood 2 weeks post-SBRT. This sample's treatment: 15 Gy SBRT to primary tumor, nephrectomy 4 weeks later. The source was blood, collected from a patient whose treatment included radiotherapy and nephrectomy. Every receptor here comes from a woman between 50 and 59 years old with renal cell carcinoma.

This clone has only a few counts. The V call is TRBV6-6, the J call TRBJ1-5; TRBD1 is a possible D gene (6 bases). This CDR3 contains 12 residues. The V gene lost 10 bases and the J gene lost 5 bases, with 12 bases spanning the gap. Germline-derived CDR1 and CDR2 are MNHNY and SVGAGI (reference sequence). This CDR3 reads CATTTGYQPQHF. The CDR3 nucleotides read TGTGCCACCACGACAGGTTATCAGCCCCAGCATTTT.

The table lists this clone with a count of one. The rearrangement links TRBV27 to TRBJ1-1, with 7 positions matching TRBD1. This CDR3 spans 13 amino acids. Germline CDR1 is MNHEY and CDR2 is SMNVEV (reference sequence). Unmatched junction bases numbered 4, after V lost 1 base and J lost 8 bases. Here the CDR3 DNA reads TGTGCCAGCAGTTTATTAAGGGACAGCGAAGCTTTCTTT. Residues: CASSLLRDSEAFF.

The rearrangement links TRBV7-9 to TRBJ2-6; possibly TRBD2 for D (5 bases). With 5 bases removed from V and 2 bases from J, the gap between germline ends came to 10 bases. This CDR3 is 15 amino acids long. Germline V gene data show CDR1 as SEHNR and CDR2 as FQNEAQ (reference sequence). Here the CDR3 reads CASSLLVPGANVLTF. CDR3 sequence (DNA): TGTGCCAGCAGCCTACTAGTTCCTGGGGCCAACGTCCTGACTTTC. The full variable domain, completed using reference TRBV7-9 and TRBJ2-6, is DTGVSQNPRHKITKRGQNVTFRCDPISEHNRLYWYRQTLGQGPEFLTYFQNEAQLEKSRLLSDRFSAERPKGSFSTLEIQRTEQGDSAMYLCASSLLVPGANVLTFGAGSRLTVL.

This rearrangement joins TRBV14 to TRBJ1-4; D may be TRBD1 (6 bases). There are 15 residues in the CDR3. V gave up 0 bases and J gave up 3 bases, with 8 bases separating them. Germline values: CDR1 SGHDN, CDR2 FVKESK. DNA of the CDR3: TGTGCCAGCAGCCAAGAAAACAGGGCTAATGAAAAACTGTTTTTT. As protein: CASSQENRANEKLFF.

The V and J genes are TRBV5-3 and TRBJ1-2; D call uncertain. TRBV5-3 is placed among ORFs of uncertain function. Trimming cost V 0 bases and J 2 bases, with 11 bases left between them. The CDR3 contains 15 residues. The CDR3 loop is CARSLVLAVNYGYTF. The CDR3, as DNA: TGTGCCAGAAGCTTGGTTTTGGCAGTCAACTATGGCTACACCTTC.

In this sample, this clone turned up a few times. This chain connects TRBV14 to TRBJ2-3; D not resolved. This CDR3 region has 12 residues. Trimming took off 3 bases at V and 1 base at J, with 2 bases between the two ends. Germline V gives CDR1 SGHDN, CDR2 FVKESK. DNA of the CDR3: TGTGCCAGCAGCCAGGGCACAGATACGCAGTATTTT. This encodes CASSQGTDTQYF. The full variable domain, in which reference TRBV14 and TRBJ2-3 provide the parts outside the CDR3, is EAGVTQFPSHSVIEKGQTVTLRCDPISGHDNLYWYRRVMGKEIKFLLHFVKESKQDESGMPNNRFLAERTGGTYSTLKVQPAELEDSGVYFCASSQGTDTQYFGPGTRLTVL.

V gene TRBV25-1 combines with J gene TRBJ2-3; 8 nucleotides line up with TRBD1. With 3 bases clipped from V and 4 bases from J, the junction kept 6 bases outside the gene matches. The CDR3 consists of 15 residues. Germline V CDR1 and CDR2: MGHDK, SYGVNS. In nucleotides, the CDR3 is TGTGCCAGCAGTGACACAGGGGGTGGTGCAGATACGCAGTATTTT. Residues: CASSDTGGGADTQYF.

The gene calls are TRBV5-1 and TRBJ1-4; 7 bases are shared with TRBD1. CDR1 and CDR2 from the germline V gene are SGHRS and YFSETQ. This CDR3 contains 14 residues. Unmatched junction bases numbered 8, after V lost 4 bases and J lost 8 bases. CDR3 region: CASSPLDRQEKLFF. The CDR3, as DNA: TGCGCCAGCAGCCCACTGGACAGGCAAGAAAAACTGTTTTTT.

The chain carries TRBV5-6 and TRBJ2-2, with no clear D. V lost 0 bases and J 2 bases, leaving 14 bases between the germline ends. This CDR3 has 17 amino acids. Looked up from germline, CDR1 is SGHDT and CDR2 is YYEEEE. The CDR3 DNA reads TGTGCCAGCAGCTTGGTTAGCAGGAGATTTAACACCGGGGAGCTGTTTTTT. It translates to CASSLVSRRFNTGELFF.

The chain has TRBV6-1 and TRBJ1-2; D unresolved. The CDR3 is 10 residues long. Trimming cost V 2 bases and J 8 bases, with 3 bases left between them. Germline CDR1 MNHNS, CDR2 SASEGT. The CDR3 nucleotides read TGTGCCAGCAGTGAATACGGCTACACCTTC. The encoded protein is CASSEYGYTF.

The V call is TRBV7-9, the J call TRBJ1-1; no clear D gene. The CDR3 contains 14 residues. Trimming cost V 2 bases and J 1 base, with 8 bases left between them. In germline, CDR1 is SEHNR, CDR2 FQNEAQ (reference sequence). CDR3 coding DNA: TGTGCCAGCAGCTTATCGTTCCGGAACACTGAAGCTTTCTTT. Translating it yields CASSLSFRNTEAFF.

The gene calls are TRBV7-2 and TRBJ2-7, with 14 bases identical to TRBD2. In germline, CDR1 is SGHTA, CDR2 FQGNSA. The ends lost 5 bases at V and 8 bases at J; junction bases unmatched: 5. The CDR3 is 14 residues long. In nucleotides, the CDR3 is TGTGCCAGCAGCACGGGACTAGCGGGAGCGAAGCAGTACTTC. This encodes CASSTGLAGAKQYF.

This rearrangement joins TRBV7-8 to TRBJ2-1, with 7 nucleotides matching TRBD2. From germline, CDR1 is SGHVS and CDR2 FQNEAQ. Unmatched junction bases numbered 5, after V lost 4 bases and J lost 8 bases. This CDR3 region has 13 residues. CDR3 protein: CASSYGTIDEQFF. In DNA, the CDR3 is TGTGCCAGCAGCTACGGGACTATTGATGAGCAGTTCTTC.

The CDR3 spells CASSSGGEQYF. The CDR3 bases are TGTGCCAGCAGCTCCGGAGGGGAGCAGTACTTC. This sequence joins TRBV7-9 and TRBJ2-7, with D possibly being TRBD2 (6 bases). The V gene lost 4 bases and the J gene lost 7 bases, with 8 bases spanning the gap. This CDR3 is 11 amino acids long. Germline CDR1 is SEHNR and CDR2 is FQNEAQ (reference sequence).

This chain links TRBV11-3 with TRBJ2-1; no clear D. In germline, CDR1 is SGHNT, CDR2 YENEEA. The CDR3 runs 15 residues. V lost 5 bases to trimming and J lost 0 bases, with 11 bases between them. The CDR3 sequence: CASSPARSSYNEQFF. CDR3 DNA sequence: TGTGCCAGCAGCCCCGCCAGAAGCTCCTACAATGAGCAGTTCTTC.

The chain combines TRBV30 with TRBJ1-4; a possible D gene is TRBD1 (6 bases). Germline V gene data show CDR1 as GTSNPN and CDR2 as SVGIG (reference sequence). CDR3 length: 12 residues. Trimming left V 3 bases short and J 7 bases short, with 9 bases between. The DNA of the CDR3 is TGTGCCTGGAGCTTAGGGGGTGAAAAACTGTTTTTT. Its translation: CAWSLGGEKLFF.

The chain recombines TRBV14 with TRBJ1-2, with D uncertain. Germline-derived CDR1 and CDR2 are SGHDN and FVKESK. This CDR3 is 15 amino acids long. The V end lost 0 bases, the J end lost 6 bases, and 14 bases lay between the germline ends. CDR3 residues: CASSQEKVGLHGYTF. CDR3 nucleotides: TGTGCCAGCAGCCAAGAGAAGGTTGGGCTTCATGGCTACACCTTC.

The genes are TRBV5-1 and TRBJ2-7, with a weak D call TRBD2 (5 bases). The CDR3 has 14 amino acids. The germline V gene encodes CDR1 SGHRS and CDR2 YFSETQ. With 0 bases removed from V and 6 bases from J, the gap between germline ends came to 13 bases. The CDR3 loop reads CASSLEVEASEQYF. The CDR3 DNA follows: TGCGCCAGCAGCTTGGAGGTGGAGGCTAGCGAGCAGTACTTC.

This clone has just one count. The chain recombines TRBV7-6 with TRBJ2-6, with D possibly called TRBD1 or TRBD2 (5 bases each). With 5 bases removed from V and 5 bases from J, the gap between germline ends came to 16 bases. The length of the CDR3 is 16 residues. Germline assignment: CDR1 SGHVS and CDR2 FNYEAQ. The CDR3 bases are TGTGCCAGCAGCGTGGGAGCTGGGGGTAGGGCCAACGTCCTGACTTTC. It encodes CASSVGAGGRANVLTF.

The V call is TRBV19, the J call TRBJ2-1, with 8 positions matching TRBD1. Germline trimming cut 5 bases from V and 0 bases from J; bases unmatched to any gene: 6. The CDR3 contains 16 residues. The germline V gene encodes CDR1 LNHDA and CDR2 SQIVND (reference sequence). DNA for the CDR3: TGTGCCAGTAGTTCCGGACAGGGAAGCTCCTACAATGAGCAGTTCTTC. Residues: CASSSGQGSSYNEQFF.

This chain joins TRBV28 and TRBJ1-2; 12 bases line up with TRBD1. J lost 7 bases, V lost 4 bases, and 7 bases had no gene match. The CDR3 runs to 15 residues. Per the germline V gene, CDR1 is MDHEN and CDR2 is SYDVKM. As DNA, the CDR3 is TGTGCCAGCAGTTCACCGGGACAGGGGGCAGTTGGCTACACCTTC. As protein: CASSSPGQGAVGYTF.

The chain couples TRBV7-3 to TRBJ2-3, with 8 bases that match TRBD1. The CDR3 has 15 amino acids. Trimming cost V 4 bases and J 0 bases; bases outside gene matches: 3. Germline V gives CDR1 SGHTA, CDR2 FQGTGA. CDR3 DNA: TGTGCCAGCAGCTCGGACAGGGTTAGCACAGATACGCAGTATTTT. Encoded protein: CASSSDRVSTDTQYF.

The chain couples TRBV6-1 to TRBJ2-5; no clear D gene. Between the trimmed V and J ends, which lost 8 bases and 5 bases, there was a span of 21 bases. Germline V gene lookup returns CDR1 MNHNS and CDR2 SASEGT. The CDR3 covers 15 residues. The CDR3 DNA reads as TGTGCCAGCGCCGCGAATCCGATGGAGCAGGAGACCCAGTACTTC. Translation: CASAANPMEQETQYF.

This rearrangement joins TRBV9 to TRBJ2-3; D gene uncertain. CDR1 is SGDLS, CDR2 YYNGEE, per germline. V lost 4 bases and J lost 0, with 12 bases in between. CDR3 length: 15 amino acids. CDR3 DNA: TGTGCCAGCAGCTCGACACCAATTAGCACAGATACGCAGTATTTT. Its protein product is CASSSTPISTDTQYF.

The chain joins TRBV7-9 to TRBJ2-3; 10 nucleotides match TRBD1. The CDR3 covers 16 residues. Trimming at V came to 1 base and at J to 0 bases, leaving 1 base not matched to a gene. Germline V gene lookup returns CDR1 SEHNR and CDR2 FQNEAQ (reference sequence). As DNA, the CDR3 is TGTGCCAGCAGCTTAGGGGGACAGGGGAGCACAGATACGCAGTATTTT. Protein product: CASSLGGQGSTDTQYF. The full variable domain, completed using reference TRBV7-9 and TRBJ2-3, is DTGVSQNPRHKITKRGQNVTFRCDPISEHNRLYWYRQTLGQGPEFLTYFQNEAQLEKSRLLSDRFSAERPKGSFSTLEIQRTEQGDSAMYLCASSLGGQGSTDTQYFGPGTRLTVL.

This rearrangement joins TRBV5-4 to TRBJ2-7; no clear D. In germline, CDR1 is SGHNT, CDR2 YYREEE (reference sequence). Trimming left V 3 bases short and J 3 bases short, with 13 bases between. This CDR3 comprises 14 residues. DNA for the CDR3: TGTGCCAGCAGCTCCCGGACGGAGAGCTACGAGCAGTACTTC. Residues: CASSSRTESYEQYF.